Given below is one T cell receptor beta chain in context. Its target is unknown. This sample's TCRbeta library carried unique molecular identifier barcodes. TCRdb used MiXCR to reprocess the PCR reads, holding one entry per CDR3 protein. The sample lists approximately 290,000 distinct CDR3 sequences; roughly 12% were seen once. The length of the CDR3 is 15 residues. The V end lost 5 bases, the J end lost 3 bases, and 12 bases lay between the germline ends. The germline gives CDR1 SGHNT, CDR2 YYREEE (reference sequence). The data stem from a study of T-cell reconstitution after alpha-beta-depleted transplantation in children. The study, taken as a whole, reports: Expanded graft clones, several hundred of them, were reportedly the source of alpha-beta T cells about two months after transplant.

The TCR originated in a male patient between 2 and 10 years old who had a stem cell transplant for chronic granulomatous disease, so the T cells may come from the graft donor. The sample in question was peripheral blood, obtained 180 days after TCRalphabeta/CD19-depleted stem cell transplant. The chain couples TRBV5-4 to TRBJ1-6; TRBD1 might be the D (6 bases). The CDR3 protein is CASRTRQDYNSPLHF. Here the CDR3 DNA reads TGTGCCAGCAGAACACGACAGGACTATAATTCACCCCTCCACTTT.